This T cell receptor beta chain was found in a study of CD8 T cells in Susac syndrome (dated by TCRdb to about 2019). With respect to the entire study: Of the Susac syndrome patients who were sequenced, under ten were in clinical remission while five or six had clinically active disease. At blood withdrawal, Susac syndrome patients were either therapy-naive, taking corticosteroids (in some cases with IVIg as well), or taking IVIg alone. Whether CD8+ T cell activation and differentiation in Susac syndrome was antigen driven was tested using repertoire sequencing. The study compared CD8+ T cell repertoire clonality among about a dozen healthy donors, 14 Susac syndrome patients and some 16 multiple sclerosis patients.

Overall study outcomes, separate from this receptor: Roughly 15 and five Susac-specific public clones were found in the total CD8+ and CD8+ TEMRA repertoires, respectively. Clonal expansion was observed in Susac syndrome CD8+ repertoires, with the highest expansion in CD8+ TEMRA cells and greater expansion in clinically active than in remitting patients. The study acknowledged that relatively few individuals were included in the TCR sequencing and HLA analysis.

Concerning this clonotype: No antigen is known for it. No qualities accompany the bases; no much larger clone lies one base away.

RNA was extracted using the RNeasy kit, and 0.5 to 1 microgram was reverse transcribed with random hexamers. The immunoSEQ multiplex PCR assay, which covers 54 Vbeta and 13 Jbeta segments, was used to amplify TCR beta CDR3 regions. PCR amplification bias was corrected using a synthetic template baseline for primer optimization and computational correction. On the study's bioinformatics: Reads were assigned to V, D and J genes according to IMGT and analyzed in immunoSEQ Analyzer, with only productive sequences retained. To calculate clonality, Shannon entropy was normalized by log2 of the number of productive unique sequences and then subtracted from one. For each patient and control, public and private clones were evaluated among the 100 most prevalent clones. Clones were defined as Susac-specific when absent from the healthy and MS cohorts, from approximately 1,100 published viral clones and from other ImmuneACCESS disease sequences. TCRdb ran its own pipeline on the public reads, namely fastp trimming at Q25 and MiXCR clone calling, and kept in-frame beta chains. Entries are consolidated by CDR3 protein sequence, retaining the most common genes and DNA. The V and J calls shown here were made by TCRdb, not taken from the authors' results. This sample holds some 100,000 distinct CDR3 sequences; roughly 96% were observed only once. The ten largest make up approximately 0.33% of the sample.

Taken from cysteine to phenylalanine, the CDR3 has 16 residues. The read is trimmed to its CDR3 DNA, 48 bases read in frame from base 1. Sequences SGDLS (CDR1) and YYNGEE (CDR2) are obtained from the germline V gene. Clipping removes 4 bases from V and 8 bases from J, with 14 as the unmatched junction base count. High-throughput TCR beta sequencing profiled peripheral blood CD8+ and CD4+ T cells from healthy donors, Susac syndrome patients and multiple sclerosis patients. Susac syndrome patients met recently defined diagnostic criteria for definite or probable disease. Bulk CD8+ and CD4+ T cells were purified by magnetic negative isolation, whereas CD8+ TEMRA cells were enriched by FACS. Blood was collected in EDTA tubes and processed within 24 hours, with PBMCs isolated through density gradient centrifugation. PBMCs intended for TCR sequencing were frozen in liquid nitrogen and were later thawed in a 37 degrees C water bath. Purity of sorted or isolated CD4+, CD8+ and CD8+ TEMRA cells was at least 90%.

This sequence was found in a human donor with Susac syndrome. The sequence is built from TRBV9 and TRBJ2-1; the central 8 bases match TRBD2. Sequences were obtained from CD8+ T cells from PBMCs. The DNA is as follows: TGTGCCAGCAGCCCCCATCCCCAGCGGGGGACTCATGAGCAGTTCTTC. Its protein product is CASSPHPQRGTHEQFF.